Below are 9 T cell receptor beta chains sequenced from a single sample in a study of persistence of HIV-infected CD4 T cells. Antigens for these TCRs are unknown. The immunoSEQ assay was version 4, run in survey mode. Sequencing used immunoSEQ multiplex PCR; TCRdb keeps in-frame clones, though not all of them. The sample yields under 55,000 clones, roughly 90% seen once. Nonspecific anti-CD3/anti-CD28 bead stimulation represents the broad CD4+ T cell repertoire. CD4+ T cells upregulating both CD40 ligand and CD69 were sorted as responding cells. The specimen was CD4+ T cells sorted from PBMCs after roughly 18-hour stimulation, collected from a patient who received antiretroviral therapy. These receptor sequences come from an adult woman with HIV who was CMV-seropositive.

A word on this clone: At one boundary the junction diverges from the germline segment, which might be a read error. The chain couples TRBV24-1 to TRBJ2-3; TRBD2 aligns across 10 bases. Looked up from germline, CDR1 is KGHDR and CDR2 is SFDVKD. The CDR3 has 16 amino acids. The CDR3 bases are TGTGCCACCAGCGATTTGACTAGCGGGCCCACAGATACGCAGTATTTT. Translation: CATSDLTSGPTDTQYF.

V and J are TRBV3-1 (or the pseudogene TRBV3-2) and TRBJ1-5, with unresolved D. Germline V gene lookup returns CDR1 LGHDT and CDR2 YNNKEL (reference sequence). V was pared by 2 bases and J by 4 bases, with 12 bases between. The CDR3 runs 15 residues. This chain's CDR3 is CASSQKPGRNQPQHF. As DNA, the CDR3 is TGTGCCAGCAGCCAAAAACCCGGGCGGAATCAGCCCCAGCATTTT.

The chain carries TRBV2 and TRBJ1-5; D call uncertain. The CDR3 totals 14 residues. CDR1 is SNHLY, CDR2 FYNNEI, per germline. The V and J ends lost 7 bases and 2 bases respectively, with 12 bases between them. CDR3 in DNA: TGTGCCAGCAAGGAGGAAAACGGCAATCAGCCCCAGCATTTT. It translates to CASKEENGNQPQHF.

V and J are TRBV30 and TRBJ1-1; 10 bases map to TRBD1. This CDR3 comprises 14 residues. Germline V gene lookup returns CDR1 GTSNPN and CDR2 SVGIG (reference sequence). V trimming: 5 bases; J trimming: 0 bases; junction bases outside the gene matches: 3. The CDR3 nucleotides read TGTGCCTGGGGGGGACAGGGGTTGAACACTGAAGCTTTCTTT. This gives the protein CAWGGQGLNTEAFF.

The chain carries TRBV5-1 and TRBJ1-6; TRBD1 might be the D (6 bases). Trimming pared 4 bases from V and 10 bases from J, leaving 15 bases between. Germline V gene data show CDR1 as SGHRS and CDR2 as YFSETQ. The CDR3 has 14 amino acids. CDR3 nucleotides: TGCGCCAGCAGCGCCGGGGGCGCGCAGTCACCCCTCCACTTT. Protein: CASSAGGAQSPLHF.

This rearrangement joins TRBV5-1 to TRBJ2-1; 7 nucleotides match TRBD1. Trimming cost V 3 bases and J 2 bases; bases outside gene matches: 5. Germline V gives CDR1 SGHRS, CDR2 YFSETQ. This CDR3 region has 15 residues. The CDR3 DNA sequence: TGCGCCAGCAGCTCAGGACAGGCGACCTACAATGAGCAGTTCTTC. Translating gives CASSSGQATYNEQFF.

The chain carries TRBV2 and TRBJ1-1, with a weak D call TRBD1 (5 bases). CDR1 is SNHLY and CDR2 is FYNNEI in the germline V gene. V was clipped by 6 bases and J by 1 base, with 12 bases between them. The CDR3 runs 14 residues. CDR3 coding DNA: TGTGCCAGCAGGAAGGGGACGGCGAACACTGAAGCTTTCTTT. This gives the protein CASRKGTANTEAFF.

J is TRBJ2-3 and V is TRBV5-4; 13 nucleotides agree with TRBD2. The CDR3 is 16 residues long. Trimming took 4 bases from V and 5 from J; bases not matched to a gene: 7. Germline V gives CDR1 SGHNT, CDR2 YYREEE (reference sequence). The CDR3 region is CASSGGTSGARDTQYF. The CDR3 nucleotides are TGTGCCAGCAGCGGCGGGACTAGCGGGGCCAGAGATACGCAGTATTTT. Full variable domain (rest looked up from reference TRBV5-4 and TRBJ2-3): ETGVTQSPTHLIKTRGQQVTLRCSSQSGHNTVSWYQQALGQGPQFIFQYYREEENGRGNFPPRFSGLQFPNYSSELNVNALELDDSALYLCASSGGTSGARDTQYFGPGTRLTVL.

This chain connects TRBV18 to TRBJ1-6; 7 bases are a match to TRBD1. The junction had 0 bases not matched to a gene; V was cut back by 1 base and J by 6 bases. Looked up from germline, CDR1 is KGHSH and CDR2 is LQKENI. The CDR3 runs to 14 residues. DNA of the CDR3: TGTGCCAGCTCACCACGACAGGGTAATTCACCCCTCCACTTT. It specifies CASSPRQGNSPLHF.